A selection of T cell receptor beta chains follows, all from one sample in a study of Ad26.COV2.S vaccination and SARS-CoV-2 variants. Assay: immunoSEQ multiplex PCR; the TCRdb copy retains only in-frame clones and omits some. The sample shows a few hundred thousand clones, 88% of them seen only once. The specimen was peripheral blood, collected in a trial of Ad26.COV2.S vaccine versus placebo. These receptors came from a person aged 18-65 years who received the Ad26.COV2.S COVID-19 vaccine or a placebo. Both conserved end residues are part of each CDR3. A D gene is named only where the DNA matches it firmly. Not every row has a clone size; where given, it reads once, few, many or a size class.

>-|TRBV13|TRBJ2-7|-
CASSLDSYEQYF
TGTGCCAGCAGCCTGGACAGCTACGAGCAGTACTTC
>TRBD1|TRBV28|TRBJ2-7|-
CASSRTDRPYEQYF
TGTGCCAGCAGTCGGACGGACAGGCCCTACGAGCAGTACTTC
>-|TRBV30|TRBJ1-2|-
CAWSVRQIYGYTF
TGTGCCTGGAGTGTAAGGCAGATCTATGGCTACACCTTC
>-|TRBV7-3|TRBJ2-6|few
CASSSSAGAGANVLTF
TGTGCCAGCAGCTCCTCCGCAGGGGCTGGGGCCAACGTCCTGACTTTC
>TRBD2|TRBV7-9|TRBJ2-3|-
CASTDTRPSGGLTDTQYF
TGTGCCAGCACCGACACCCGGCCTAGCGGGGGCCTCACAGATACGCAGTATTTT
>-|TRBV14|TRBJ2-1|-
CASSQDWTTRGNEQFF
TGTGCCAGCAGCCAAGATTGGACCACTCGAGGGAATGAGCAGTTCTTC
>TRBD1|TRBV14|TRBJ2-1|-
CASSQERGLYNEQFF
TGTGCCAGCAGCCAAGAAAGGGGGCTCTACAATGAGCAGTTCTTC
>TRBD1|TRBV7-2|TRBJ1-2|-
CASSLQGVGDYGYTF
TGTGCCAGCAGCTTACAGGGGGTCGGGGACTATGGCTACACCTTC
>TRBD1|TRBV9|TRBJ1-2|-
CASSEDRGQFYGYTF
TGTGCCAGCAGCGAGGACAGGGGGCAATTCTATGGCTACACCTTC
>-|TRBV4-3|TRBJ1-2|-
CASSRDGDTWAAGGYTF
TGCGCCAGCAGCCGAGATGGGGATACGTGGGCCGCGGGGGGCTACACCTTC
>TRBD2|TRBV5-1|TRBJ2-5|-
CASSLRTSGDQETQYF
TGCGCCAGCAGCTTGCGTACTAGCGGGGACCAAGAGACCCAGTACTTC
>-|TRBV28|TRBJ2-3|-
CASSLYPPRASTDTQYF
TGTGCCAGCAGTTTATACCCCCCTCGGGCGAGCACAGATACGCAGTATTTT
>TRBD1|TRBV24-1|TRBJ2-3|-
CATSDRTQGITDTQYF
TGTGCCACCAGTGATCGAACACAGGGGATCACAGATACGCAGTATTTT
>-|TRBV5-4|TRBJ1-2|many
CASSFSLGSHTF
TGTGCCAGCAGCTTCTCCCTAGGGTCCCACACCTTC
>-|TRBV6-5|TRBJ2-7|-
CASSPGRTYGEQYF
TGTGCCAGCAGCCCGGGACGGACCTACGGGGAGCAGTACTTC
>-|TRBV19|TRBJ1-3|-
CASSPGTGNTIYF
TGTGCCAGTAGTCCGGGTACTGGAAACACCATATATTTT
>-|TRBV19|TRBJ1-4|-
CASRSSPENEKLFF
TGTGCCAGCCGAAGTTCACCCGAGAATGAAAAACTGTTTTTT
>-|TRBV7-3|TRBJ2-3|-
CASSLNGAPDTQYF
TGTGCCAGCAGCCTAAATGGTGCACCAGATACGCAGTATTTT
>-|TRBV29-1|TRBJ2-7|once
CSAGQPYEQYF
TGCAGCGCCGGACAGCCCTACGAGCAGTACTTC
>-|TRBV6-5|TRBJ2-3|-
CASTGGTLSYF
TGTGCCAGCACGGGCGGGACTCTTTCGTATTTT
>-|TRBV10-3|TRBJ2-7|-
CAISPVGALSYEQYF
TGTGCCATCAGTCCCGTGGGGGCGTTATCCTACGAGCAGTACTTC
>-|TRBV7-9|TRBJ1-2|-
CASTPDSALGYTF
TGTGCCAGCACCCCGGACAGTGCTTTAGGCTACACCTTC
>-|TRBV7-2|TRBJ1-5|-
CASSSRGQPQHF
TGTGCCAGCAGTTCCAGGGGACAGCCCCAGCATTTT